Shown below are 30 T cell receptor beta chains from a single sample sequenced in a study of T cell repertoires and HLA-DP antigens. Sequenced by immunoSEQ multiplex PCR; TCRdb stores in-frame clones only, minus some. The sample contains approximately 73,000 clones, over 75% of which appear only once. Their recognized antigens are unknown. The sequencing input was CD4+ T cells from PBMCs. The receptors stem from a man aged 55 to 69 in good health and CMV-seronegative.

This rearrangement joins TRBV19 to TRBJ2-1; 7 bases are shared with TRBD1. This CDR3 is 14 amino acids long. Looked up from germline, CDR1 is LNHDA and CDR2 is SQIVND (reference sequence). V shed 5 bases, J shed 4 bases, and the junction held 5 bases outside the gene matches. This CDR3 is CASSLGTAYNEQFF. The DNA of the CDR3 is TGTGCCAGTAGTCTAGGGACAGCATACAATGAGCAGTTCTTC.

The rearrangement joins TRBV4-2 to TRBJ1-3, with 11 bases aligning to TRBD1. The ends lost 1 base at V and 3 bases at J; junction bases unmatched: 2. Germline V gene data show CDR1 as LGHNA and CDR2 as YNFKEQ. This CDR3 contains 16 residues. The chain's CDR3 is CASSQVGTGGGNTIYF. In DNA, the CDR3 is TGTGCCAGCAGCCAAGTGGGGACAGGGGGTGGAAACACCATATATTTT.

CDR3 in DNA: TGTGCCAGTAGTCGCGACAGGGGGGAACTGTACTTC. This encodes CASSRDRGELYF. The chain joins TRBV19 to TRBJ2-7; 9 bases are shared with TRBD1. The germline V gene has CDR1 LNHDA and CDR2 SQIVND (reference sequence). The CDR3 totals 12 residues. With 5 bases clipped from V and 12 bases from J, the junction kept 8 bases outside the gene matches.

The rearrangement joins TRBV7-7 to TRBJ2-1; no clear D gene. Trimming left V 3 bases short and J 0 bases short, with 12 bases between. The CDR3 loop spans 16 amino acids. The germline V gene encodes CDR1 SSHAT and CDR2 FNYEAQ (reference sequence). This CDR3 is CASSFGRTGSYNEQFF. CDR3 sequence (DNA): TGTGCCAGCAGCTTCGGCCGTACGGGCTCCTACAATGAGCAGTTCTTC.

Ten or more counts support this clone. The chain recombines TRBV7-2 with TRBJ2-5; D remains ambiguous. This CDR3 has 13 residues. Trimming stripped 5 bases from V and 5 bases from J, with 12 bases between. The V gene's germline CDR1 is SGHTA and CDR2 FQGNSA. CDR3 region: CASSRGLRETQYF. The DNA for the CDR3 is TGTGCCAGCAGCCGTGGCTTGCGGGAGACCCAGTACTTC. The entire variable domain, with the rest obtained from reference TRBV7-2 and TRBJ2-5, is as follows: GAGVSQSPSNKVTEKGKDVELRCDPISGHTALYWYRQSLGQGLEFLIYFQGNSAPDKSGLPSDRFSAERTGGSVSTLTIQRTQQEDSAVYLCASSRGLRETQYFGPGTRLLVL.

The rearrangement links TRBV6-1 to TRBJ1-1; D is ambiguous. Germline V gene lookup returns CDR1 MNHNS and CDR2 SASEGT. V was pared by 8 bases and J by 0 bases, with 13 bases between. This CDR3 is 14 amino acids long. CDR3 sequence reads: CASSSRTMNTEAFF. The CDR3 region has the DNA TGTGCCAGCTCGAGCCGGACCATGAACACTGAAGCTTTCTTT.

This chain joins TRBV15 and TRBJ1-6; no clear D gene. Germline V gene sequence: CDR1 LNHNV, CDR2 YYDKDF (reference sequence). V was cut by 8 bases and J by 0 bases, with 8 bases left in between. This CDR3 comprises 14 residues. The CDR3 sequence is CATSGSSYNSPLHF. In DNA form, the CDR3 reads TGTGCCACCTCGGGGAGCTCCTATAATTCACCCCTCCACTTT.

The gene calls are TRBV6-5 and TRBJ2-1; D might be TRBD1 (5 bases). The CDR3 is 12 amino acids. Germline CDR1 is MNHEY and CDR2 is SVGAGI. V was shortened by 4 bases and J by 13 bases, with 14 bases between the two germline ends. The CDR3 sequence: CASSFPMGRQFF. The DNA for the CDR3 is TGTGCCAGCAGTTTCCCGATGGGGCGACAGTTCTTC.

This rearrangement joins TRBV6-5 to TRBJ1-5; unclear D gene. Germline V CDR1 and CDR2: MNHEY, SVGAGI. The CDR3 length is 16 residues. V lost 2 bases to trimming and J lost 1 base, with 12 bases between them. CDR3 nucleotides: TGTGCCAGCAGTTACAGGGAGCCGAGGAGCAATCAGCCCCAGCATTTT. This codes for CASSYREPRSNQPQHF.

The chain recombines TRBV25-1 with TRBJ1-2, with a weak D call TRBD1 (6 bases). CDR3 length: 14 amino acids. The ends were cut back, 4 bases at V and 5 bases at J, with 14 bases in the middle. CDR1 and CDR2 from the germline V gene are MGHDK and SYGVNS. CDR3 sequence (DNA): TGTGCCAGCAGTGGGGTGAGGACAGATTATGGCTACACCTTC. Its translation: CASSGVRTDYGYTF.

The chain uses TRBV18 and TRBJ1-2; 7 bases match TRBD1. Germline V gives CDR1 KGHSH, CDR2 LQKENI. The CDR3 has 15 residues. With V trimmed by 0 bases and J by 4 bases, 5 bases remained unmatched. In nucleotides, the CDR3 is TGTGCCAGCTCACCACCAGGGGCAGGGGGCTATGGCTACACCTTC. This sequence encodes CASSPPGAGGYGYTF.

This sequence joins TRBV6-9 and TRBJ1-2; D unresolved. The length of the CDR3 is 13 residues. The V end lost 3 bases, the J end lost 8 bases, and 13 bases lay between the germline ends. Germline lookup yields CDR1 MNHGY and CDR2 SVAAGI. In nucleotides, the CDR3 is TGTGCCAGCAGTTACGGGCCAGGTCGCGGCTACACCTTC. As protein: CASSYGPGRGYTF.

The chain's CDR3 is CASADSGGAVDTQYF. CDR3 nucleotides: TGTGCCAGCGCCGACAGCGGGGGGGCCGTAGATACGCAGTATTTT. The J gene is TRBJ2-3, the V gene TRBV9; TRBD2 matches at 10 bases. Trimming removed 7 bases from V and 5 bases from J; junction bases left unmatched: 10. This CDR3 has 15 residues. The V gene's germline CDR1 is SGDLS and CDR2 YYNGEE.

The chain recombines TRBV19 with TRBJ2-6, with D unclear. CDR3 length: 17 amino acids. The V gene lost 7 bases and the J gene lost 1 base, with 17 bases spanning the gap. CDR1 and CDR2 (germline): LNHDA, SQIVND (reference sequence). The CDR3 bases are TGTGCCAGTACGGTTATCGGGCAGGAATCTGGGGCCAACGTCCTGACTTTC. It codes for CASTVIGQESGANVLTF.

The J gene is TRBJ2-1, the V gene TRBV19; the D gene is possibly TRBD1 (5 bases). CDR3 length: 13 amino acids. The germline CDR1 and CDR2 sequences are LNHDA and SQIVND (reference sequence). Trimming shortened V by 7 bases and J by 9 bases, and 16 bases separated the two germline ends. CDR3 in DNA: TGTGCCAGTATGCCCCCAGGGCTCAGTGAGCAGTTCTTC. Encoded protein: CASMPPGLSEQFF.

The rearrangement joins TRBV6-5 to TRBJ1-3, with D perhaps TRBD1 (6 bases). The germline V gene has CDR1 MNHEY and CDR2 SVGAGI. The CDR3 has 16 residues. V lost 2 bases to trimming and J lost 2 bases, with 13 bases between them. CDR3 protein: CASSYRGGVPGNTIYF. CDR3 in DNA: TGTGCCAGCAGTTACAGGGGGGGAGTCCCTGGAAACACCATATATTTT.

The CDR3 loop is CAWNLAGANTGELFF. The CDR3 DNA is TGTGCCTGGAATCTAGCGGGGGCGAACACCGGGGAGCTGTTTTTT. The rearrangement uses TRBV30 and TRBJ2-2, with TRBD2 matching over 10 bases. The CDR3 sequence is 15 residues long. CDR1 and CDR2 from the germline V gene are GTSNPN and SVGIG (reference sequence). Germline trimming cut 4 bases from V and 0 bases from J; bases unmatched to any gene: 2.

The V and J genes are TRBV27 and TRBJ2-5, with 10 bases that match TRBD2. The germline CDR1 and CDR2 sequences are MNHEY and SMNVEV (reference sequence). This CDR3 contains 15 residues. The junction had 8 bases not matched to a gene; V was cut back by 5 bases and J by 5 bases. CDR3 nucleotides: TGTGCCAGCAGTCCTCTAGCGGGGGTTGGGGAGACCCAGTACTTC. Its protein is CASSPLAGVGETQYF.

The chain couples TRBV6-6 to TRBJ1-3; D is ambiguous. CDR1 is MNHNY, CDR2 SVGAGI, per germline (reference sequence). The CDR3 is 11 residues long. V lost 11 bases to trimming and J lost 4 bases, with 9 bases between them. The CDR3 DNA sequence: TGTGCCGCCGGGCTGGGAAACACCATATATTTT. It encodes CAAGLGNTIYF.

The J gene is TRBJ2-2, the V gene TRBV4-1, with D possibly matching TRBD2 (5 bases). The CDR3 is 14 residues long. V lost 2 bases and J 4 bases, leaving 8 bases between the germline ends. Germline lookup yields CDR1 MGHRA and CDR2 YSYEKL. The CDR3 here is CASSQRSGTGELFF. Written as DNA, the CDR3 is TGCGCCAGCAGCCAACGGAGCGGCACCGGGGAGCTGTTTTTT.

The chain uses TRBV7-2 and TRBJ2-3; 7 bases align to TRBD2. The germline V gene encodes CDR1 SGHTA and CDR2 FQGNSA. Germline trimming cut 5 bases from V and 6 bases from J; bases unmatched to any gene: 8. This CDR3 spans 14 amino acids. This chain's CDR3 is CASSRGLEADTQYF. Here the CDR3 DNA reads TGTGCCAGCAGCAGAGGACTAGAGGCTGATACGCAGTATTTT.

The chain uses TRBV9 and TRBJ1-4; tentative D call: TRBD1 (6 bases). CDR3 length equals 14 residues. The ends were cut back, 2 bases at V and 3 bases at J, with 8 bases in the middle. Looked up from germline, CDR1 is SGDLS and CDR2 is YYNGEE. CDR3 bases: TGTGCCAGCAGCGTGGCAGGGGCTAATGAAAAACTGTTTTTT. It is translated as CASSVAGANEKLFF. The variable domain in full, completed from reference TRBV9 and TRBJ1-4, reads DSGVTQTPKHLITATGQRVTLRCSPRSGDLSVYWYQQSLDQGLQFLIQYYNGEERAKGNILERFSAQQFPDLHSELNLSSLELGDSALYFCASSVAGANEKLFFGSGTQLSVL.

As to this clone: This CDR3 is also generated by other DNA sequences in the sample. J is TRBJ2-5 and V is TRBV6-5; TRBD2 agrees at 11 bases. This CDR3 region has 15 residues. V was clipped by 6 bases and J by 1 base; unmatched bases: 4. CDR1 and CDR2 from the germline V gene are MNHEY and SVGAGI. CDR3 DNA: TGTGCCAGCAGACTTAGCGGGGGGGCCCAAGAGACCCAGTACTTC. It translates to CASRLSGGAQETQYF.

This clone was counted once. The rearrangement uses TRBV5-1 and TRBJ1-1; D is undetermined. CDR3 length: 15 amino acids. The V and J ends lost 0 bases and 4 bases respectively, with 13 bases between them. Germline V CDR1 and CDR2: SGHRS, YFSETQ. CDR3 coding DNA: TGCGCCAGCAGCTTGGATGGCACCTCGGGCACTGAAGCTTTCTTT. Its translation is CASSLDGTSGTEAFF.

By share, this clone counts as medium-sized. The gene calls are TRBV18 and TRBJ1-2, with 9 bases matching TRBD1. V lost 5 bases, J lost 0 bases, and 4 bases stayed unmatched. Germline CDR1 reads KGHSH; CDR2 reads LQKENI. The CDR3 is made up of 15 amino acids. CDR3 sequence reads: CASSSQGATNYGYTF. In DNA form, the CDR3 reads TGTGCCAGCTCATCACAGGGGGCCACTAACTATGGCTACACCTTC.

Regarding this clone: In the same sample, other DNA sequences code for this CDR3. The chain is built from TRBV12-5 and TRBJ2-3, with D tentatively TRBD1 (6 bases). CDR1 LGHNT and CDR2 FRNRAP come from the germline V gene. With 6 bases removed from V and 4 bases from J, the gap between germline ends came to 14 bases. The CDR3 is made up of 14 amino acids. The CDR3 reads CASGQQGGPDTQYF. The CDR3 DNA follows: TGTGCTAGTGGACAACAGGGTGGCCCAGATACGCAGTATTTT.

CDR3 loop: CAMTGPIRAGLEYEQYV. CDR3 DNA sequence: TGTGCCATGACGGGGCCAATACGGGCGGGATTAGAATACGAGCAGTACGTC. The rearrangement joins TRBV10-3 to TRBJ2-7; D might be TRBD2 (6 bases). The CDR3 covers 17 residues. The germline CDR1 and CDR2 sequences are ENHRY and SYGVKD. Trimming pared 9 bases from V and 4 bases from J, leaving 28 bases between.

The chain joins TRBV7-2 to TRBJ1-5; weak D call: TRBD1 (5 bases). Trimming stripped 6 bases from V and 2 bases from J, with 11 bases between. The CDR3 runs to 14 residues. Looked up from germline, CDR1 is SGHTA and CDR2 is FQGNSA. This chain's CDR3 is CASSIRDGNQPQHF. As DNA, the CDR3 is TGTGCCAGCAGTATCCGGGACGGCAATCAGCCCCAGCATTTT.

The V and J genes are TRBV6-5 and TRBJ2-1; D is perhaps TRBD2 (5 bases). The V gene lost 10 bases and the J gene lost 5 bases, with 15 bases spanning the gap. There are 13 residues in the CDR3. The germline gives CDR1 MNHEY, CDR2 SVGAGI. As DNA, the CDR3 is TGTGCCACCAAGGACTCCTCTGACAATGAGCAGTTCTTC. Encoded protein: CATKDSSDNEQFF.

The rearrangement uses TRBV6-4 and TRBJ2-7; D remains ambiguous. The CDR3 has 14 residues. V was cut by 7 bases and J by 6 bases, with 19 bases left in between. CDR1 is MRHNA and CDR2 is SNTAGT in the germline V gene. The CDR3: CASTSFRTRCEQYV. The CDR3 DNA reads TGTGCCAGCACCTCCTTCCGGACCCGCTGCGAGCAGTACGTC.